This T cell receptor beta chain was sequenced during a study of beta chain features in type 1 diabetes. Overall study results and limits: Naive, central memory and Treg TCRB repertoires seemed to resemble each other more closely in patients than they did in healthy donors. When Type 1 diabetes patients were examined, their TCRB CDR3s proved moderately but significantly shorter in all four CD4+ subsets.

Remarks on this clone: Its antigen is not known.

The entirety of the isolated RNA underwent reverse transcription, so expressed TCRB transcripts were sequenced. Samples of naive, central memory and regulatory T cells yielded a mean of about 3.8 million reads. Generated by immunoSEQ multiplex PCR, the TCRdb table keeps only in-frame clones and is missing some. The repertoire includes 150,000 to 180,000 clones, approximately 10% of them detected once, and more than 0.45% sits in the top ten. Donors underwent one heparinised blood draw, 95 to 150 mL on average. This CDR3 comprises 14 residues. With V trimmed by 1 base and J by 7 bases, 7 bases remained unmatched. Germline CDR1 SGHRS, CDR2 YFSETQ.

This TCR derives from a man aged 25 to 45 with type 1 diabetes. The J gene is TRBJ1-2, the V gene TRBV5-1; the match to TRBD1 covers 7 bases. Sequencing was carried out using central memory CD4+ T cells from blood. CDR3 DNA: TGCGCCAGCAGCTTGAGTCAGGGGGAGAGTGGCTACACCTTC. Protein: CASSLSQGESGYTF.